The clone carrying this T cell receptor beta chain was detected a few times. The antigen remains unidentified. This sample is part of a study of beta chain features in type 1 diabetes. Study results and caveats: Within each of all four CD4+ subsets, Type 1 diabetes patients had TCRB CDR3s that were moderately but significantly shorter.

On average, the one heparinised blood draw given by each donor was about 100 mL. V dropped 7 bases and J dropped 0; count of bases not matched to a gene: 13. The CDR3 has 18 amino acids. CDR1 is LNHDA, CDR2 SQIVND, per germline (reference sequence). All of the isolated RNA was reverse transcribed, so expressed TCRB transcripts were sequenced. Using immunoSEQ multiplex PCR, the repertoire was profiled, and TCRdb retains in-frame clones only, with some absent. This sample carries under 150,000 clones, roughly a sixth of them seen once, and the ten largest clones take 2% to 3%. Sequences were obtained from central memory CD4+ T cells from blood. This clonotype was sampled from a young man with type 1 diabetes. The chain joins TRBV19 to TRBJ1-5, with TRBD1 matching over 9 bases. CDR3 coding DNA: TGTGCCAGTATGTCACGGGGACAGGGCGTTCTTAGCAATCAGCCCCAGCATTTT. It yields the protein CASMSRGQGVLSNQPQHF. The variable domain in full, with the rest retrieved from reference TRBV19 and TRBJ1-5, is DGGITQSPKYLFRKEGQNVTLSCEQNLNHDAMYWYRQDPGQGLRLIYYSQIVNDFQKGDIAEGYSVSREKKESFPLTVTSAQKNPTAFYLCASMSRGQGVLSNQPQHFGDGTRLSIL.